The next 30 T cell receptor beta chains were all read from a single sample in a study of T cells in Graves' hyperthyroidism and ophthalmopathy. Researchers took RNA transcripts and amplified the TCR beta CDR3 regions from them. Using the HTBI primer set, a first-round RT-PCR was run on the TCR CDR3. TCRdb re-analysed the multiplex PCR reads in MiXCR, keeping a single row per CDR3 protein. The sample lists hundreds of thousands of distinct CDR3 sequences, over 11% seen once, with almost 6% in the top ten. The specimen sequenced was blood. Source of these receptors: a woman between 25 and 40 years old with Graves' hyperthyroidism that later progressed to Graves' ophthalmopathy.

There are many counts of this clonotype. This rearrangement joins TRBV7-2 to TRBJ2-5, with D possibly being TRBD2 (6 bases). The CDR3 runs to 14 residues. Trimming shortened V by 3 bases and J by 5 bases, and 13 bases separated the two germline ends. Per germline, CDR1 SGHTA and CDR2 FQGNSA. CDR3 bases: TGTGCCAGCAGCTTGACCCCGGAGGGGGAGACCCAGTACTTC. Translated, it gives CASSLTPEGETQYF. The variable domain in full, completed from reference TRBV7-2 and TRBJ2-5, reads GAGVSQSPSNKVTEKGKDVELRCDPISGHTALYWYRQSLGQGLEFLIYFQGNSAPDKSGLPSDRFSAERTGGSVSTLTIQRTQQEDSAVYLCASSLTPEGETQYFGPGTRLLVL.

This chain links TRBV6-1 with TRBJ2-7; 8 positions agree with TRBD1. This CDR3 spans 16 amino acids. Trimming cost V 4 bases and J 0 bases; bases outside gene matches: 8. CDR1 MNHNS and CDR2 SASEGT come from the germline V gene. In nucleotides, the CDR3 is TGTGCCAGCAGTGGCCCCCTGGACAGGGCCTCCTACGAGCAGTACTTC. Protein sequence: CASSGPLDRASYEQYF.

This clonotype was recorded at least ten times. Here the CDR3 DNA reads TGCAGCGTTGAAGATAGATCGGGCAGGGGAGGACATAATTCACCCCTCCACTTT. Protein sequence: CSVEDRSGRGGHNSPLHF. The chain recombines TRBV29-1 with TRBJ1-6; D possibly corresponds to TRBD1 (6 bases). V was shortened by 0 bases and J by 5 bases, with 20 bases between the two germline ends. Per the germline V gene, CDR1 is SQVTM and CDR2 is ANQGSEA. The CDR3 runs to 18 residues.

This clonotype was recorded at least ten times. The chain recombines TRBV11-2 with TRBJ2-1; maybe TRBD1 (6 bases). The V gene lost 3 bases and the J gene lost 0 bases, with 15 bases spanning the gap. CDR3 length: 17 amino acids. The germline CDR1 and CDR2 sequences are SGHAT and FQNNGV. The CDR3 DNA reads TGTGCCAGCAGCTTGGGGCTCGACAGGCCCTCCTACAATGAGCAGTTCTTC. Amino acids: CASSLGLDRPSYNEQFF.

This clonotype was counted a few times. The rearrangement links TRBV20-1 to TRBJ2-2; D not certain. V was clipped by 2 bases and J by 3 bases, with 4 bases between them. From germline, CDR1 is DFQATT and CDR2 SNEGSKA (reference sequence). This CDR3 is built from 12 residues. The CDR3 coding sequence is TGCAGTGCTAGAAGCGACACCGGGGAGCTGTTTTTT. Translation gives CSARSDTGELFF.

This clonotype appeared a few times. The V gene is TRBV19, the J gene TRBJ1-5; no definite D call. The CDR3 spans 16 residues. The germline CDR1 and CDR2 sequences are LNHDA and SQIVND (reference sequence). Trimming stripped 6 bases from V and 3 bases from J, with 18 bases between. The CDR3 region has the DNA TGTGCCAGTAGCCGGGAGGCTCTTTACCCCAATCAGCCCCAGCATTTT. Its protein product is CASSREALYPNQPQHF. The complete variable domain, with remaining parts taken from reference TRBV19 and TRBJ1-5, reads DGGITQSPKYLFRKEGQNVTLSCEQNLNHDAMYWYRQDPGQGLRLIYYSQIVNDFQKGDIAEGYSVSREKKESFPLTVTSAQKNPTAFYLCASSREALYPNQPQHFGDGTRLSIL.

This clonotype came up many times. This chain links TRBV5-1 with TRBJ2-1; TRBD2 matches 13 bases. The CDR3 length is 15 residues. Germline loops: CDR1 SGHRS, CDR2 YFSETQ. The junction had 7 bases not matched to a gene; V was cut back by 3 bases and J by 10 bases. The CDR3 here is CASSSGLAGVWEQFF. The CDR3 DNA reads as TGCGCCAGCAGCTCAGGACTAGCGGGAGTCTGGGAGCAGTTCTTC.

The chain combines TRBV3-1 with TRBJ2-5; no reliable D call. This CDR3 contains 17 residues. The germline V and J ends were trimmed by 0 bases and 1 base, with 15 bases remaining between them. In germline, CDR1 is LGHDT, CDR2 YNNKEL (reference sequence). Here the CDR3 reads CASSQESSPTLQETQYF. The CDR3 DNA sequence: TGTGCCAGCAGCCAAGAGAGTAGCCCCACTCTCCAAGAGACCCAGTACTTC.

This clonotype was detected only a few times. The chain's CDR3 is CAGTSDRAEQYF. CDR3 coding DNA: TGTGCCGGCACCTCCGACAGGGCCGAGCAGTACTTC. This sequence joins TRBV28 and TRBJ2-7; 7 bases match TRBD1. The V gene end was trimmed by 11 bases and the J gene end by 6 bases; junction bases not matched to a gene: 10. The CDR3 has 12 residues. The germline gives CDR1 MDHEN, CDR2 SYDVKM.

This clonotype appeared many times. CDR3 amino acids: CASSLTGLYSYEQYF. The DNA of the CDR3 is TGTGCCAGCAGTTTGACGGGACTCTACTCCTACGAGCAGTACTTC. V usage is TRBV27 and J usage is TRBJ2-7; possible D gene TRBD2, 6 bases. V was shortened by 3 bases and J by 0 bases, with 12 bases between the two germline ends. Looked up from germline, CDR1 is MNHEY and CDR2 is SMNVEV (reference sequence). This CDR3 has 15 residues.

The V and J genes are TRBV9 and TRBJ2-2, with 7 bases lining up with TRBD2. The CDR3 contains 19 residues. The germline V gene has CDR1 SGDLS and CDR2 YYNGEE. The trim removed 0 bases at V and 0 bases at J, leaving 11 bases unmatched. CDR3 region: CASSVDRSSGVPNTGELFF. The CDR3 DNA reads as TGTGCCAGCAGCGTAGATCGGTCAAGCGGGGTGCCGAACACCGGGGAGCTGTTTTTT.

The table lists this clonotype with a few counts. The chain has TRBV28 and TRBJ2-2; possible D gene TRBD2, 5 bases. The CDR3 is 16 residues long. V lost 1 base to trimming and J lost 2 bases, with 11 bases between them. Germline-derived CDR1 and CDR2 are MDHEN and SYDVKM. The CDR3 DNA reads TGTGCCAGCAGTTTATCCCTAGCTGGAAACACCGGGGAGCTGTTTTTT. Encoded protein: CASSLSLAGNTGELFF. The variable domain in full, with the rest retrieved from reference TRBV28 and TRBJ2-2, is DVKVTQSSRYLVKRTGEKVFLECVQDMDHENMFWYRQDPGLGLRLIYFSYDVKMKEKGDIPEGYSVSREKKERFSLILESASTNQTSMYLCASSLSLAGNTGELFFGEGSRLTVL.

The sample holds many counts of this clonotype. The gene calls are TRBV7-3 and TRBJ1-4; the D is unclear. V lost 2 bases and J 3 bases, leaving 10 bases between the germline ends. The CDR3 is 15 residues long. Germline CDR1 is SGHTA and CDR2 is FQGTGA. CDR3 nucleotide sequence: TGTGCCAGCAGCTTACAATCTGGGCCTAATGAAAAACTGTTTTTT. Translating gives CASSLQSGPNEKLFF.

This clonotype has ten or more counts. The rearrangement uses TRBV9 and TRBJ2-7, with 13 nucleotides matching TRBD2. The germline gives CDR1 SGDLS, CDR2 YYNGEE. V trimming: 3 bases; J trimming: 2 bases; junction bases outside the gene matches: 2. The CDR3 extends over 15 amino acids. The CDR3 here is CASSAGTSGTYEQYF. CDR3 nucleotides: TGTGCCAGCAGCGCAGGGACTAGCGGGACCTACGAGCAGTACTTC.

Regarding this clonotype: One base away lies a much larger clone, so this may be a sequencing read error. The chain couples TRBV6-1 to TRBJ2-5; the D gene is possibly TRBD2 (6 bases). With 11 bases removed from V and 4 bases from J, the gap between germline ends came to 17 bases. This CDR3 has 13 residues. Germline V lookup: CDR1 MNHNS, CDR2 SASEGT. In nucleotides, the CDR3 is TGTGCCGGGGGGTCCACTAGGACAGAGACCCAGTACTTC. Its protein product is CAGGSTRTETQYF.

The table lists this clonotype with many counts. The CDR3: CAWSVLKWKYF. The CDR3 DNA follows: TGTGCCTGGAGTGTACTGAAATGGAAGTACTTC. The chain recombines TRBV30 with TRBJ2-5; no clear D. V dropped 0 bases and J dropped 12 bases, with 11 bases sitting between them. CDR1 is GTSNPN and CDR2 is SVGIG in the germline V gene (reference sequence). There are 11 residues in the CDR3. The full variable domain, rest sourced from reference TRBV30 and TRBJ2-5, is SQTIHQWPATLVQPVGSPLSLECTVEGTSNPNLYWYRQAAGRGLQLLFYSVGIGQISSEVPQNLSASRPQDRQFILSSKKLLLSDSGFYLCAWSVLKWKYFGPGTRLLVL.

The chain carries TRBV6-1 and TRBJ2-6, with TRBD1 as a possible D gene (6 bases). The germline gives CDR1 MNHNS, CDR2 SASEGT. The CDR3 contains 18 residues. V gave up 4 bases and J gave up 5 bases, with 21 bases separating them. In nucleotides, the CDR3 is TGTGCCAGCAGTGGACAGGTTGGGCCTAAAGGCTGGGCCAACGTCCTGACTTTC. Residues: CASSGQVGPKGWANVLTF.

The sample holds many counts of this clonotype. This chain connects TRBV7-2 to TRBJ2-5; 11 bases line up with TRBD2. The germline V gene encodes CDR1 SGHTA and CDR2 FQGNSA. CDR3 size: 20 residues. Trimming cost V 5 bases and J 2 bases; bases outside gene matches: 19. In DNA form, the CDR3 reads TGTGCCAGCAGCCCTACTAAATTCGGGACTAGCGGAAACTTACAAGAGACCCAGTACTTC. Protein sequence: CASSPTKFGTSGNLQETQYF.

This clonotype appeared many times. The chain is built from TRBV6-1 and TRBJ2-6; no firm D call. CDR1 and CDR2 from the germline V gene are MNHNS and SASEGT. V lost 0 bases, J lost 3 bases, and 9 bases lay in between. The CDR3 consists of 16 residues. CDR3 sequence: CASSEAPPGGANVLTF. The CDR3 DNA reads TGTGCCAGCAGTGAAGCGCCCCCGGGTGGGGCCAACGTCCTGACTTTC.

With respect to this clonotype: This could be a read error, since a much larger clone is one nucleotide away. This CDR3 is missing its conserved last phenylalanine or tryptophan, likely due to a read error. V is TRBV9 and J is TRBJ1-2; D is unclear. The V end was cut by 0 bases, the J end by 6 bases, with 12 bases between. The germline CDR1 and CDR2 sequences are SGDLS and YYNGEE. CDR3 size: 14 residues. The CDR3, as DNA: TGTGCCAGCAGCGTAGGTGGCGGAAACCATGGCTACACCTAC. This codes for CASSVGGGNHGYTY.

This chain connects TRBV7-9 to TRBJ2-5, with 11 positions matching TRBD2. The germline V gene encodes CDR1 SEHNR and CDR2 FQNEAQ (reference sequence). This CDR3 region has 16 residues. The junction had 6 bases not matched to a gene; V was cut back by 4 bases and J by 2 bases. The CDR3 loop reads CASSSRTSGYQETQYF. CDR3 DNA: TGTGCCAGCAGCTCAAGGACTAGCGGGTATCAAGAGACCCAGTACTTC.

This clonotype was counted between two and nine times. The CDR3 DNA sequence: TGCGCCAGCAGCCCGGGGCGCCCCTACCAAGAGACCCAGTACTTC. This sequence encodes CASSPGRPYQETQYF. This chain uses TRBV5-1 with TRBJ2-5; D assignment may be TRBD1 or TRBD2 (5 bases each). This CDR3 region has 15 residues. In germline, CDR1 is SGHRS, CDR2 YFSETQ. V was shortened by 4 bases and J by 0 bases, with 13 bases between the two germline ends. The variable domain in full, with the rest retrieved from reference TRBV5-1 and TRBJ2-5, is KAGVTQTPRYLIKTRGQQVTLSCSPISGHRSVSWYQQTPGQGLQFLFEYFSETQRNKGNFPGRFSGRQFSNSRSEMNVSTLELGDSALYLCASSPGRPYQETQYFGPGTRLLVL.

This clonotype was seen repeatedly, ten times or more. The chain links TRBV28 to TRBJ2-1, with 8 nucleotides matching TRBD1. The CDR3 runs to 14 residues. CDR1 and CDR2 (germline): MDHEN, SYDVKM. V trimming: 11 bases; J trimming: 8 bases; junction bases outside the gene matches: 14. In nucleotides, the CDR3 is TGTGCCGCCGCGGCGAGACAGGGGTTACATGAGCAGTTCTTC. Translating it yields CAAAARQGLHEQFF.

The chain uses TRBV3-1 and TRBJ2-7; tentative D call: TRBD2 (6 bases). CDR1 LGHDT and CDR2 YNNKEL come from the germline V gene (reference sequence). Trimming cost V 3 bases and J 7 bases, with 19 bases left between them. This CDR3 comprises 15 residues. CDR3 region: CASSHSGTYHREQYF. CDR3 nucleotide sequence: TGTGCCAGCAGCCACTCCGGGACTTATCATCGAGAGCAGTACTTC.

There are many counts of this clonotype. This chain uses TRBV2 with TRBJ2-1; tentatively, D is TRBD1 (6 bases). The CDR3 totals 16 residues. Germline lookup yields CDR1 SNHLY and CDR2 FYNNEI. Between the trimmed V and J ends, which lost 6 bases and 5 bases, there was a span of 20 bases. DNA for the CDR3: TGTGCCAGCAGGCGGGTCCGGGACATGCTCCACAATGAGCAGTTCTTC. It specifies CASRRVRDMLHNEQFF.

The chain joins TRBV7-9 to TRBJ1-5; the D is unclear. This CDR3 region has 16 residues. Between the trimmed V and J ends, which lost 1 base and 0 bases, there was a span of 10 bases. Germline CDR1 reads SEHNR; CDR2 reads FQNEAQ (reference sequence). The CDR3 protein is CASSLGQENSNQPQHF. The CDR3 DNA reads as TGTGCCAGCAGCTTAGGTCAGGAGAATAGCAATCAGCCCCAGCATTTT.

This clonotype was picked up many times. The chain joins TRBV6-2 or TRBV6-3 to TRBJ2-2; tentatively, D is TRBD1 (5 bases). V lost 6 bases and J lost 5, with 7 bases in between. This CDR3 has 12 amino acids. The germline gives CDR1 MNHEY, CDR2 SVGEGT. The CDR3 DNA is TGTGCCAGCAGGCGACAGACCGGGGAGCTGTTTTTT. Translation gives CASRRQTGELFF.

This clonotype was seen at least ten times. The chain combines TRBV7-2 with TRBJ1-2; the D is unclear. The V end lost 5 bases, the J end lost 8 bases, and 18 bases lay between the germline ends. CDR1 and CDR2 from the germline V gene are SGHTA and FQGNSA. CDR3 length equals 14 residues. The CDR3 here is CASSPGSETPGYTF. As DNA, the CDR3 is TGTGCCAGCAGCCCTGGATCGGAGACCCCGGGCTACACCTTC.

The sample holds many counts of this clonotype. This chain links TRBV7-3 with TRBJ2-1; TRBD2 might be the D (5 bases). Germline V gives CDR1 SGHTA, CDR2 FQGTGA. The length of the CDR3 is 12 residues. Trimming left V 1 base short and J 9 bases short, with 7 bases between. The CDR3 spells CASSLMGSEQFF. CDR3 in DNA: TGTGCCAGCAGCTTAATGGGGAGTGAGCAGTTCTTC.

This clonotype was detected ten times or more. V and J are TRBV2 and TRBJ2-5; no firm D call. The germline gives CDR1 SNHLY, CDR2 FYNNEI. There are 14 residues in the CDR3. V lost 6 bases and J 4 bases, leaving 15 bases between the germline ends. This CDR3 is CASSDDLRVETQYF. The CDR3 nucleotides read TGTGCCAGCAGCGATGATCTCCGGGTAGAGACCCAGTACTTC. Complete variable domain (other parts from reference TRBV2 and TRBJ2-5): EPEVTQTPSHQVTQMGQEVILRCVPISNHLYFYWYRQILGQKVEFLVSFYNNEISEKSEIFDDQFSVERPDGSNFTLKIRSTKLEDSAMYFCASSDDLRVETQYFGPGTRLLVL.